This entry lists 25 T cell receptor beta chains sequenced from one sample in a study of regulatory T cells in long-lasting Graves disease. According to the study, TCR beta libraries were built with iRepertoire HTBI primers and CDR3-region Arm-PCR. TCRdb re-derived calls from the multiplex PCR reads in MiXCR, one entry per CDR3 protein. Seen here are 540,000 or so distinct CDR3 sequences, roughly 14% observed once, and the top ten hold roughly 9.7%. Time point defined: newly diagnosed GD, antithyroid drugs for less than 3 months. Construction of the TCR library relied on RNA isolated from PBMCs. The same specimen was also included in a second study, on T cells in Graves' hyperthyroidism and ophthalmopathy.

This specimen consisted of peripheral blood mononuclear cells (PBMCs), obtained at new diagnosis, from a patient treated with antithyroid drugs. The receptors originated from a man aged 30-40 years with Graves disease.

About this clonotype: This may be a read error, as it is one base from a much larger clone. The genes are TRBV30 and TRBJ2-7; D ambiguous. This CDR3 has 11 amino acids. Germline values: CDR1 GTSNPN, CDR2 SVGIG (reference sequence). V lost 2 bases and J lost 2, with 4 bases in between. The CDR3 sequence: CAWSTAYEQYF. For the CDR3, the DNA is TGTGCCTGGAGTACTGCCTACGAGCAGTACTTC.

This clonotype was detected many times. The chain is built from TRBV6-2 or TRBV6-3 and TRBJ2-4; possibly TRBD1 for D (5 bases). The germline V and J ends were trimmed by 2 bases and 9 bases, with 23 bases remaining between them. This CDR3 is 17 amino acids long. Germline values: CDR1 MNHEY, CDR2 SVGEGT. The CDR3 spells CASSYKNPRQYAGIQYF. CDR3 nucleotides: TGTGCCAGCAGTTACAAGAACCCGCGACAGTACGCTGGCATTCAGTACTTC.

At least ten counts were recorded for this clonotype. This chain joins TRBV29-1 and TRBJ1-1, with D tentatively TRBD1 (6 bases). Germline CDR1 and CDR2: SQVTM and ANQGSEA. Deletions cut 4 bases from V and 4 bases from J, with 16 bases between. This CDR3 region has 14 residues. The CDR3 sequence: CSVVAQGGSTEAFF. In nucleotides, the CDR3 is TGCAGCGTTGTTGCACAGGGAGGAAGCACTGAAGCTTTCTTT.

This rearrangement joins TRBV19 to TRBJ1-2; no clear D gene. The CDR3 runs 14 residues. Germline values: CDR1 LNHDA, CDR2 SQIVND (reference sequence). The ends were cut back, 6 bases at V and 4 bases at J, with 15 bases in the middle. The CDR3 region has the DNA TGTGCCAGTAGCATTACCGGGCCCTCCTATGGCTACACCTTC. Amino acid sequence: CASSITGPSYGYTF.

This clonotype was found many times. The chain joins TRBV20-1 to TRBJ1-5; D may be TRBD1 (5 bases). Trimming stripped 0 bases from V and 1 base from J, with 19 bases between. Germline V gene data show CDR1 as DFQATT and CDR2 as SNEGSKA (reference sequence). The CDR3 has 18 amino acids. In nucleotides, the CDR3 is TGCAGTGCTAGAGATCTTGAGACAGACATCGAGAGCAATCAGCCCCAGCATTTT. Its translation is CSARDLETDIESNQPQHF.

The table lists this clonotype with a few counts. The V gene is TRBV27, the J gene TRBJ2-5, with a weak D call TRBD2 (6 bases). Deletions cut 8 bases from V and 5 bases from J, with 21 bases between. Germline CDR1 is MNHEY and CDR2 is SMNVEV (reference sequence). The CDR3 sequence is 15 residues long. The CDR3 DNA reads as TGTGCCAGCCGAATAATGGCGGGGAGATGGGAGACCCAGTACTTC. It translates to CASRIMAGRWETQYF.

This clonotype has ten or more counts. The genes are TRBV11-2 and TRBJ2-7; either TRBD1 or TRBD2 may supply D (6 bases each). V gave up 5 bases and J gave up 2 bases, with 13 bases separating them. Germline-derived CDR1 and CDR2 are SGHAT and FQNNGV. This CDR3 region has 14 residues. CDR3 residues: CASSGGRGPYEQYF. The CDR3 bases are TGTGCCAGCAGCGGGGGGCGCGGGCCCTACGAGCAGTACTTC. Full variable domain (rest looked up from reference TRBV11-2 and TRBJ2-7): EAGVAQSPRYKIIEKRQSVAFWCNPISGHATLYWYQQILGQGPKLLIQFQNNGVVDDSQLPKDRFSAERLKGVDSTLKIQPAKLEDSAVYLCASSGGRGPYEQYFGPGTRLTVT.

This clonotype has only a few counts. The rearrangement uses TRBV20-1 and TRBJ2-5; 7 nucleotides agree with TRBD1. With V trimmed by 3 bases and J by 5 bases, 15 bases remained unmatched. This CDR3 region has 16 residues. Per the germline V gene, CDR1 is DFQATT and CDR2 is SNEGSKA (reference sequence). The CDR3, as DNA: TGCAGTGCTAGGGTGGTCCATGAGGGGGCGCGGGAGACCCAGTACTTC. Translation: CSARVVHEGARETQYF.

The table lists this clonotype with many counts. The genes are TRBV9 and TRBJ2-7; D remains ambiguous. The V end lost 0 bases, the J end lost 1 base, and 5 bases lay between the germline ends. Germline-derived CDR1 and CDR2 are SGDLS and YYNGEE. The CDR3 extends over 13 amino acids. The CDR3: CASSVGQSYEQYF. DNA of the CDR3: TGTGCCAGCAGCGTAGGGCAGTCCTACGAGCAGTACTTC.

This clonotype showed up many times. The chain employs TRBV12-3 or TRBV12-4 and TRBJ2-1; a weak D match, TRBD2 (5 bases). The CDR3 has 12 residues. V gave up 6 bases and J gave up 5 bases, with 8 bases separating them. The CDR3 spells CASRDLNNEQFF. CDR3 in DNA: TGTGCCAGCAGGGACTTGAACAATGAGCAGTTCTTC.

This clonotype was observed many times. The chain carries TRBV19 and TRBJ2-6; D is possibly TRBD1 (5 bases). The V end lost 6 bases, the J end lost 3 bases, and 9 bases lay between the germline ends. The CDR3 runs to 14 residues. The V gene's germline CDR1 is LNHDA and CDR2 SQIVND (reference sequence). The CDR3 loop is CASSQGNGANVLTF. In nucleotides, the CDR3 is TGTGCCAGTAGCCAGGGTAATGGGGCCAACGTCCTGACTTTC.

The sample holds many counts of this clonotype. V usage is TRBV6-1 and J usage is TRBJ2-6; D may correspond to TRBD1 or TRBD2 (6 bases each). The CDR3 length is 14 residues. The germline CDR1 and CDR2 sequences are MNHNS and SASEGT. Trimming took 9 bases from V and 2 from J, leaving 11 bases between them. The chain's CDR3 is CASRRDTGANVLTF. CDR3 DNA: TGTGCCAGTAGGAGGGACACTGGGGCCAACGTCCTGACTTTC.

The chain couples TRBV19 to TRBJ2-5; D is undetermined. V lost 3 bases, J lost 2 bases, and 10 bases lay in between. Germline CDR1 is LNHDA and CDR2 is SQIVND (reference sequence). This CDR3 is built from 14 residues. CDR3 bases: TGTGCCAGTAGTATTGATACGACTCAAGAGACCCAGTACTTC. This translates into CASSIDTTQETQYF.

The table lists this clonotype with many counts. V usage is TRBV11-2 and J usage is TRBJ2-2; 11 bases are a match to TRBD2. The CDR3 is 16 residues long. Germline assignment: CDR1 SGHAT and CDR2 FQNNGV. Trimming cost V 6 bases and J 0 bases; bases outside gene matches: 3. CDR3 in DNA: TGTGCCAGCAGTCGACTAGCGGGGACGAACACCGGGGAGCTGTTTTTT. Amino acids: CASSRLAGTNTGELFF.

This clonotype appeared many times. DNA for the CDR3: TGTGCCAGCAGAGGAGTTTCCAGGGATGAGCAGTTCTTC. Residues: CASRGVSRDEQFF. This sequence joins TRBV9 and TRBJ2-1, with D possibly matching TRBD1 (5 bases). Deletions cut 5 bases from V and 8 bases from J, with 14 bases between. Germline values: CDR1 SGDLS, CDR2 YYNGEE. The length of the CDR3 is 13 residues.

The J gene is TRBJ2-1, the V gene TRBV3-1; TRBD2 matches 8 bases. Germline lookup yields CDR1 LGHDT and CDR2 YNNKEL (reference sequence). This CDR3 has 14 amino acids. The V segment lost 4 bases and the J segment 8 bases; nucleotides outside the gene matches: 7. This chain's CDR3 is CASSRESGSYEQFF. The CDR3 DNA follows: TGTGCCAGCAGCCGAGAGAGCGGGAGCTATGAGCAGTTCTTC.

This clonotype was detected many times. The chain couples TRBV6-5 to TRBJ2-7, with 12 bases identical to TRBD2. J gave up 4 bases and V 3 bases, and 16 bases lay outside the gene matches. The V gene's germline CDR1 is MNHEY and CDR2 SVGAGI. The CDR3 spans 19 residues. The CDR3, as DNA: TGTGCCAGCAGTTATCGGGCTAGCGGGAGGGCCACCCCGCAATACGAGCAGTACTTC. Translation gives CASSYRASGRATPQYEQYF.

This clonotype was recorded at least ten times. The V gene is TRBV24-1, the J gene TRBJ2-1; the D gene is possibly TRBD2 (5 bases). V lost 5 bases to trimming and J lost 6 bases, with 13 bases between them. Per germline, CDR1 KGHDR and CDR2 SFDVKD. This CDR3 contains 14 residues. The CDR3 reads CATSALTLVNEQFF. The CDR3 nucleotides are TGTGCCACCAGTGCCTTGACACTAGTCAATGAGCAGTTCTTC.

There are many counts of this clonotype. The V call is TRBV5-1, the J call TRBJ1-1, with 8 bases aligning to TRBD1. CDR1 and CDR2 from the germline V gene are SGHRS and YFSETQ. Trimming removed 4 bases from V and 4 bases from J; junction bases left unmatched: 6. The CDR3 runs to 14 residues. This chain's CDR3 is CASSAAGGITEAFF. In DNA, the CDR3 is TGCGCCAGCAGCGCTGCAGGGGGCATCACTGAAGCTTTCTTT.

Ten or more counts support this clonotype. The gene calls are TRBV18 and TRBJ1-1, with D possibly TRBD1 on 6 matching bases. This CDR3 contains 14 residues. From germline, CDR1 is KGHSH and CDR2 LQKENI. V shed 5 bases and J shed 4 bases, with 14 bases lying between them. The chain's CDR3 is CASSWGASSTEAFF. CDR3 in DNA: TGTGCCAGCTCATGGGGGGCCTCGAGCACTGAAGCTTTCTTT.

This clonotype was seen many times. The CDR3 loop reads CAWSTVWGAENTEAFF. CDR3 bases: TGTGCCTGGAGTACAGTGTGGGGGGCGGAGAACACTGAAGCTTTCTTT. V usage is TRBV30 and J usage is TRBJ1-1; tentative D call: TRBD1 (6 bases). The CDR3 runs 16 residues. V lost 2 bases and J 1 base, leaving 17 bases between the germline ends. From germline, CDR1 is GTSNPN and CDR2 SVGIG (reference sequence).

Note on this clonotype: A much larger clone differs from this one at a single base, so this may be a read error. V is TRBV30 and J is TRBJ1-1; D remains ambiguous. V gave up 3 bases and J gave up 3 bases, with 11 bases separating them. The CDR3 runs 13 residues. The germline V gene encodes CDR1 GTSNPN and CDR2 SVGIG (reference sequence). CDR3 sequence (DNA): TGTGCCTGGAGGGAAGAGCGGCACACTGAAGCTTTCTTT. Translation: CAWREERHTEAFF.

A word on this clonotype: This likely stems from a read error, as it lies one base from a far larger clone. V usage is TRBV28 and J usage is TRBJ2-1, with D perhaps TRBD1 (5 bases). This CDR3 comprises 13 residues. Germline values: CDR1 MDHEN, CDR2 SYDVKM. Trimming removed 3 bases from V and 10 bases from J, with 13 bases in between. CDR3 loop: CASSFPTVSEQFF. Written as DNA, the CDR3 is TGTGCCAGCAGTTTTCCGACAGTTTCCGAGCAGTTCTTC.

This clonotype appeared a few times. The chain combines TRBV9 with TRBJ2-1, with 7 bases that match TRBD2. Germline V lookup: CDR1 SGDLS, CDR2 YYNGEE. The CDR3 is 19 amino acids. V lost 0 bases and J lost 1; bases outside the gene matches: 13. CDR3 region: CASSVDIRSFGGSYNEQFF. CDR3 bases: TGTGCCAGCAGCGTAGATATAAGGAGCTTCGGGGGGTCCTACAATGAGCAGTTCTTC.

In its sample, this clonotype was seen a few times. The rearrangement joins TRBV14 to TRBJ1-3, with unresolved D. V dropped 1 base and J dropped 2 bases, with 6 bases sitting between them. This CDR3 contains 14 residues. Germline lookup yields CDR1 SGHDN and CDR2 FVKESK. The CDR3 here is CASSQVAPGNTIYF. The CDR3 nucleotides are TGTGCCAGCAGCCAAGTAGCTCCTGGAAACACCATATATTTT. Variable domain in full (rest from reference TRBV14 and TRBJ1-3): EAGVTQFPSHSVIEKGQTVTLRCDPISGHDNLYWYRRVMGKEIKFLLHFVKESKQDESGMPNNRFLAERTGGTYSTLKVQPAELEDSGVYFCASSQVAPGNTIYFGEGSWLTVV.